This T cell receptor (beta chain) comes out of a study of cytomegalovirus exposure and HLA in healthy donors. Study-level findings and limits: Reports showed the classifier diagnosing cytomegalovirus status with high specificity and sensitivity.

V shed 9 bases, J shed 7 bases, and the junction held 7 bases outside the gene matches. The germline V gene encodes CDR1 SNHLY and CDR2 FYNNEI. The CDR3 totals 13 residues. Amplification used 60 Vbeta primers and 13 Jbeta primers. Method: immunoSEQ multiplex PCR; TCRdb's copy keeps in-frame clones and lacks some. Of over 200,000 clones in the sample, 85% to 90% were seen once. Notes on this clone: Its antigen is not identified.

Sequenced sample: PBMCs. The TCR sequence derives from a human donor in good health. The chain couples TRBV2 to TRBJ1-5, with TRBD1 identical over 9 bases. Here the CDR3 DNA reads TGTGCCAGTGACGGGACAGGGTTCCAGCCCCAGCATTTT. This translates into CASDGTGFQPQHF.